Listed below are T cell receptor beta chains from one sample, sequenced in a study of shared clonotypes between healthy human individuals. The table came from immunoSEQ multiplex PCR; TCRdb's copy has only in-frame clones and leaves some out. The sample records about 580,000 clones, roughly 98% being singletons. The sequenced material came from naive CD8+ T cells sorted from blood. The receptor set was obtained from a man aged 25 to 40 in good health. Both conserved end residues are part of each CDR3. Each record gives: D gene, clone size, V gene, J gene, CDR3 protein, CDR3 DNA. The D gene is left open where the match is weak. Size is omitted from some rows. Given values are once, few, many or a class for expanded clones.

d_gene: -
abundance: -
v_gene: TRBV27
j_gene: TRBJ2-7
CDR3aa: CASSLRGSYEQYF
CDR3nt: TGTGCCAGCAGTTTACGGGGGAGCTACGAGCAGTACTTC

d_gene: TRBD2
abundance: -
v_gene: TRBV7-8
j_gene: TRBJ2-3
CDR3aa: CASSSRDLREEGDTQYF
CDR3nt: TGTGCCAGCAGCTCGCGTGATTTGCGGGAGGAAGGAGATACGCAGTATTTT

d_gene: TRBD1
abundance: -
v_gene: TRBV6-1
j_gene: TRBJ1-5
CDR3aa: CASSMGQGDNQPQHF
CDR3nt: TGTGCCAGCAGTATGGGACAGGGGGATAATCAGCCCCAGCATTTT

d_gene: -
abundance: -
v_gene: TRBV10-1
j_gene: TRBJ2-1
CDR3aa: CASSESQNPFYNEQFF
CDR3nt: TGCGCCAGCAGTGAGTCCCAGAACCCCTTCTACAATGAGCAGTTCTTC

d_gene: -
abundance: -
v_gene: TRBV2
j_gene: TRBJ1-2
CDR3aa: CASSGYSDRDYGYTF
CDR3nt: TGTGCCAGCAGTGGGTATAGTGACAGAGACTATGGCTACACCTTC

d_gene: -
abundance: -
v_gene: TRBV7-3
j_gene: TRBJ2-7
CDR3aa: CASSPIPTRYVYEQYF
CDR3nt: TGTGCCAGCAGCCCAATCCCTACTAGATACGTTTACGAGCAGTACTTC

d_gene: -
abundance: -
v_gene: TRBV6-5
j_gene: TRBJ1-1
CDR3aa: CASSSGTRTNTEAFF
CDR3nt: TGTGCCAGCAGTTCCGGGACACGGACCAACACTGAAGCTTTCTTT

d_gene: TRBD2
abundance: -
v_gene: TRBV9
j_gene: TRBJ2-2
CDR3aa: CASSTAGGQNTGELFF
CDR3nt: TGTGCCAGCAGCACAGCGGGAGGCCAGAACACCGGGGAGCTGTTTTTT

d_gene: TRBD1
abundance: -
v_gene: TRBV30
j_gene: TRBJ1-5
CDR3aa: CAWSIRGRGGQPQHF
CDR3nt: TGTGCCTGGAGTATCAGGGGGCGCGGGGGTCAGCCCCAGCATTTT

d_gene: -
abundance: once
v_gene: TRBV18
j_gene: TRBJ2-5
CDR3aa: CASSPRDIQETQYF
CDR3nt: TGTGCCAGCTCACCGAGGGACATTCAAGAGACCCAGTACTTC

d_gene: -
abundance: -
v_gene: TRBV6-6
j_gene: TRBJ2-7
CDR3aa: CASSYTGTGYEQYF
CDR3nt: TGTGCCAGCAGTTATACGGGAACAGGCTACGAGCAGTACTTC

d_gene: TRBD2
abundance: -
v_gene: TRBV30
j_gene: TRBJ2-7
CDR3aa: CAWGFGLAGGQEQYF
CDR3nt: TGTGCCTGGGGGTTTGGACTAGCGGGAGGGCAAGAGCAGTACTTC

d_gene: -
abundance: -
v_gene: TRBV10-2
j_gene: TRBJ2-1
CDR3aa: CASSEGTEQFF
CDR3nt: TGCGCCAGCAGTGAGGGGACGGAGCAGTTCTTC

d_gene: TRBD2
abundance: -
v_gene: TRBV7-9
j_gene: TRBJ2-2
CDR3aa: CASSLPWTSGDTGELFF
CDR3nt: TGTGCCAGCAGCTTACCTTGGACTAGCGGAGACACCGGGGAGCTGTTTTTT

d_gene: -
abundance: -
v_gene: TRBV10-1
j_gene: TRBJ1-5
CDR3aa: CASSEDPGDQPQHF
CDR3nt: TGCGCCAGCAGTGAGGACCCTGGGGATCAGCCCCAGCATTTT

d_gene: TRBD2
abundance: -
v_gene: TRBV6-4
j_gene: TRBJ2-7
CDR3aa: CASSDPSGSGEQYF
CDR3nt: TGTGCCAGCAGTGATCCCAGCGGGAGTGGCGAGCAGTACTTC

d_gene: TRBD1
abundance: -
v_gene: TRBV6-6
j_gene: TRBJ1-1
CDR3aa: CASSQGVNTEAFF
CDR3nt: TGTGCCAGCAGCCAGGGGGTGAACACTGAAGCTTTCTTT

d_gene: -
abundance: -
v_gene: TRBV28
j_gene: TRBJ1-2
CDR3aa: CASSFFPREGYGYTF
CDR3nt: TGTGCCAGCAGTTTTTTCCCTAGGGAGGGCTATGGCTACACCTTC

d_gene: -
abundance: -
v_gene: TRBV27
j_gene: TRBJ2-7
CDR3aa: CASSLSVGPLSYEQYF
CDR3nt: TGTGCCAGCAGTTTATCGGTAGGGCCTTTATCCTACGAGCAGTACTTC

d_gene: -
abundance: -
v_gene: TRBV4-3
j_gene: TRBJ2-4
CDR3aa: CASSQDTRLGIQYF
CDR3nt: TGCGCCAGCAGCCAAGATACTAGGTTGGGCATTCAGTACTTC

d_gene: TRBD1
abundance: few
v_gene: TRBV11-2
j_gene: TRBJ2-2
CDR3aa: CASSLVPGGTGELFF
CDR3nt: TGTGCCAGCAGCTTAGTTCCAGGGGGCACCGGGGAGCTGTTTTTT

d_gene: -
abundance: -
v_gene: TRBV29-1
j_gene: TRBJ2-1
CDR3aa: CSVEAGKSTNEQFF
CDR3nt: TGCAGCGTTGAGGCAGGTAAAAGTACTAATGAGCAGTTCTTC

d_gene: TRBD2
abundance: -
v_gene: TRBV9
j_gene: TRBJ2-7
CDR3aa: CASSVGTGGTYEQYF
CDR3nt: TGTGCCAGCAGCGTAGGAACGGGAGGGACCTACGAGCAGTACTTC

d_gene: -
abundance: -
v_gene: TRBV7-9
j_gene: TRBJ2-3
CDR3aa: CASSWSGDTDTQYF
CDR3nt: TGTGCCAGCAGCTGGAGCGGAGACACAGATACGCAGTATTTT

d_gene: TRBD2
abundance: -
v_gene: TRBV7-6
j_gene: TRBJ2-5
CDR3aa: CASSLNRGEETQYF
CDR3nt: TGTGCCAGCAGCTTAAATCGGGGGGAAGAGACCCAGTACTTC

d_gene: -
abundance: -
v_gene: TRBV10-2
j_gene: TRBJ2-1
CDR3aa: CASSTLGAEVNEQFF
CDR3nt: TGCGCCAGCAGTACCCTGGGGGCTGAGGTCAATGAGCAGTTCTTC

d_gene: TRBD2
abundance: -
v_gene: TRBV9
j_gene: TRBJ2-3
CDR3aa: CASSKSGRALDTQYF
CDR3nt: TGTGCCAGCAGTAAAAGCGGGAGGGCCTTAGATACGCAGTATTTT

d_gene: -
abundance: -
v_gene: TRBV4-1
j_gene: TRBJ1-1
CDR3aa: CASSQAQGAMNTEAFF
CDR3nt: TGCGCCAGCAGCCAGGCACAGGGCGCCATGAACACTGAAGCTTTCTTT

d_gene: -
abundance: -
v_gene: TRBV18
j_gene: TRBJ2-1
CDR3aa: CASSPVGGTYNEQFF
CDR3nt: TGTGCCAGCTCACCAGTTGGGGGTACCTACAATGAGCAGTTCTTC

d_gene: -
abundance: -
v_gene: TRBV27
j_gene: TRBJ2-7
CDR3aa: CASSLALGFSYEQYF
CDR3nt: TGTGCCAGCAGTTTAGCCCTAGGATTCTCCTACGAGCAGTACTTC

d_gene: TRBD2
abundance: -
v_gene: TRBV5-5
j_gene: TRBJ2-1
CDR3aa: CASSSPGLAPHEQFF
CDR3nt: TGTGCCAGCAGCTCACCGGGACTAGCCCCCCATGAGCAGTTCTTC

d_gene: TRBD1
abundance: -
v_gene: TRBV15
j_gene: TRBJ1-5
CDR3aa: CATQGASNQPQHF
CDR3nt: TGTGCCACGCAGGGGGCCAGCAATCAGCCCCAGCATTTT

d_gene: -
abundance: once
v_gene: TRBV5-1
j_gene: TRBJ1-1
CDR3aa: CASSLVAVTEAFF
CDR3nt: TGCGCCAGCAGCTTGGTCGCGGTCACTGAAGCTTTCTTT

d_gene: TRBD2
abundance: -
v_gene: TRBV18
j_gene: TRBJ2-2
CDR3aa: CASSPPVPSGRAIANTGELFF
CDR3nt: TGTGCCAGCTCACCACCGGTCCCGAGCGGGAGGGCCATAGCGAACACCGGGGAGCTGTTTTTT

d_gene: TRBD2
abundance: -
v_gene: TRBV13
j_gene: TRBJ2-1
CDR3aa: CASSFAGLAGVSTVEFF
CDR3nt: TGTGCCAGCAGCTTCGCCGGACTAGCGGGAGTCTCGACGGTGGAGTTCTTC